These 28 T cell receptor beta chains share one sample of origin, sequenced in a study of T-cell memory formation after mild COVID-19. TCRdb re-called the 5' RACE reads with MiXCR, one entry per CDR3 protein. The sample has about 350,000 distinct CDR3 sequences, roughly 15% seen once. The sequencing sample was made of PBMCs or a T cell subset sorted from them (not recorded which). Source of these receptors: a man younger than 35 who had mild COVID-19 (a few samples of this study predate the infection). Cell type and time point are not known.

The V gene is TRBV5-1, the J gene TRBJ1-6, with a weak D call TRBD1 (5 bases). The CDR3 has 14 residues. Germline loops: CDR1 SGHRS, CDR2 YFSETQ. Trimming left V 0 bases short and J 14 bases short, with 15 bases between. This CDR3 is CASSLAEGRQTLHF. Written as DNA, the CDR3 is TGCGCCAGCAGCTTGGCCGAAGGGAGACAGACCCTCCACTTT.

This clonotype was observed a few times. The CDR3 DNA sequence: TGCAGCGTTAGTAACTGGGACAGGAGGGGAGAGACCCAGTACTTC. This sequence encodes CSVSNWDRRGETQYF. The rearrangement links TRBV29-1 to TRBJ2-5; 8 nucleotides align to TRBD1. Per the germline V gene, CDR1 is SQVTM and CDR2 is ANQGSEA. This CDR3 spans 15 amino acids. V was clipped by 5 bases and J by 4 bases; unmatched bases: 12.

The chain recombines TRBV7-2 with TRBJ1-6; D gene ambiguous. V lost 5 bases and J 13 bases, leaving 15 bases between the germline ends. CDR1 is SGHTA, CDR2 FQGNSA, per germline. There are 13 residues in the CDR3. The CDR3 DNA follows: TGTGCCAGCAGCCCCGGGAGCCGTCAGCCCCTCCACTTT. It yields the protein CASSPGSRQPLHF.

This chain joins TRBV7-8 and TRBJ1-1; D not resolved. Germline V gene data show CDR1 as SGHVS and CDR2 as FQNEAQ. V gave up 1 base and J gave up 7 bases, with 10 bases separating them. The CDR3 has 13 amino acids. CDR3 residues: CASSLGPRIEAFF. The DNA for the CDR3 is TGTGCCAGCAGCTTAGGTCCCAGGATTGAAGCTTTCTTT. Full variable domain (outside the CDR3, taken from reference TRBV7-8 and TRBJ1-1): GAGVSQSPRYKVAKRGQDVALRCDPISGHVSLFWYQQALGQGPEFLTYFQNEAQLDKSGLPSDRFFAERPEGSVSTLKIQRTQQEDSAVYLCASSLGPRIEAFFGQGTRLTVV.

This clonotype was seen more than once but under ten times. The chain carries TRBV7-2 and TRBJ2-3; D remains ambiguous. The CDR3 consists of 16 residues. Germline loops: CDR1 SGHTA, CDR2 FQGNSA. V was pared by 0 bases and J by 1 base, with 11 bases between. The CDR3 sequence: CASSLANFWRTDTQYF. In nucleotides, the CDR3 is TGTGCCAGCAGCTTAGCAAATTTCTGGCGCACAGATACGCAGTATTTT.

The chain carries TRBV4-3 and TRBJ1-4; 8 bases line up with TRBD1. Germline V gives CDR1 LGHNA, CDR2 YSLEER. V shed 4 bases, J shed 4 bases, and the junction held 11 bases outside the gene matches. The CDR3 loop spans 17 amino acids. The CDR3 bases are TGCGCCAGCAGCCTAGACAGGACAGGGACTTATAATGAAAAACTGTTTTTT. This encodes CASSLDRTGTYNEKLFF.

This clonotype was found a few times. This chain joins TRBV12-3 or TRBV12-4 and TRBJ2-1; no firm D call. This CDR3 is 13 amino acids long. Deletions cut 3 bases from V and 3 bases from J, with 6 bases between. The CDR3 coding sequence is TGTGCCAGCAGTTTCTTTAACTACAATGAGCAGTTCTTC. Protein sequence: CASSFFNYNEQFF.

The chain combines TRBV19 with TRBJ2-3; D perhaps matches TRBD1 (5 bases). The length of the CDR3 is 12 residues. Trimming took 1 base from V and 10 from J, leaving 9 bases between them. Germline CDR1 and CDR2: LNHDA and SQIVND (reference sequence). DNA for the CDR3: TGTGCCAGTAGTATAGGGGGCGAGGCGCAGTATTTT. The encoded protein is CASSIGGEAQYF.

In this sample, this clonotype turned up a few times. The chain recombines TRBV20-1 with TRBJ2-3, with D hard to call. Trimming pared 0 bases from V and 5 bases from J, leaving 12 bases between. Germline-derived CDR1 and CDR2 are DFQATT and SNEGSKA (reference sequence). There are 14 residues in the CDR3. CDR3 amino acids: CSARDLDREDTQYF. In DNA, the CDR3 is TGCAGTGCTAGAGATCTCGACCGTGAAGATACGCAGTATTTT.

V is TRBV12-3 or TRBV12-4 and J is TRBJ2-5; 8 bases match TRBD1. The V and J ends lost 7 bases and 4 bases, in that order; junction bases with no gene match: 8. This CDR3 contains 14 residues. CDR3 in DNA: TGTGCCAGCAACACCCAGGGGGCCGGAGAGACCCAGTACTTC. This sequence encodes CASNTQGAGETQYF.

This clonotype was detected a few times. This chain links TRBV7-9 with TRBJ1-6, with D perhaps TRBD1 (5 bases). The ends were cut back, 0 bases at V and 11 bases at J, with 11 bases in the middle. The CDR3 covers 14 residues. In germline, CDR1 is SEHNR, CDR2 FQNEAQ (reference sequence). The CDR3 DNA sequence: TGTGCCAGCAGCTTAGCGGGGCGTCCCCCACCCCTCCACTTT. Its protein is CASSLAGRPPPLHF.

DNA of the CDR3: TGTGCCAGCTCACCACCCTCGACAGGACCTAACTATGGCTACACCTTC. It encodes CASSPPSTGPNYGYTF. This chain joins TRBV18 and TRBJ1-2; possible D gene TRBD1, 6 bases. The CDR3 consists of 16 residues. Germline CDR1 and CDR2: KGHSH and LQKENI. The V end lost 0 bases, the J end lost 0 bases, and 11 bases lay between the germline ends. Together with reference TRBV18 and TRBJ1-2, the CDR3 gives the full variable domain: NAGVMQNPRHLVRRRGQEARLRCSPMKGHSHVYWYRQLPEEGLKFMVYLQKENIIDESGMPKERFSAEFPKEGPSILRIQQVVRGDSAAYFCASSPPSTGPNYGYTFGSGTRLTVV.

The chain is built from TRBV7-2 and TRBJ2-3; 9 nucleotides align to TRBD2. With V trimmed by 5 bases and J by 13 bases, 10 bases remained unmatched. The germline gives CDR1 SGHTA, CDR2 FQGNSA. The CDR3 runs to 13 residues. This CDR3 reads CASSAPTSGLKYF. The CDR3 DNA reads as TGTGCCAGCAGCGCCCCGACTAGCGGCCTGAAGTATTTT.

The chain employs TRBV29-1 and TRBJ1-2; D is undetermined. Germline CDR1 SQVTM, CDR2 ANQGSEA. V was pared by 2 bases and J by 2 bases, with 3 bases between. The CDR3 covers 11 residues. The CDR3 region has the DNA TGCAGCGTTGAACAGAACTATGGCTACACCTTC. Protein: CSVEQNYGYTF.

This clonotype occurred a few times. V gene TRBV5-1 combines with J gene TRBJ2-5, with D perhaps assigned TRBD1 or TRBD2 (5 bases each). Trimming stripped 4 bases from V and 2 bases from J, with 9 bases between. Germline lookup yields CDR1 SGHRS and CDR2 YFSETQ. The CDR3 has 13 residues. The CDR3 loop reads CASSGWGQETQYF. The CDR3 bases are TGCGCCAGCAGCGGATGGGGGCAAGAGACCCAGTACTTC.

The chain links TRBV10-3 to TRBJ2-5, with 8 bases that match TRBD2. The CDR3 extends over 16 amino acids. The junction had 5 bases not matched to a gene; V was cut back by 0 bases and J by 2 bases. CDR1 and CDR2 (germline): ENHRY, SYGVKD. CDR3 in amino acids: CAISESLGLVQETQYF. CDR3 nucleotides: TGTGCCATCAGTGAGTCTTTGGGACTAGTGCAAGAGACCCAGTACTTC.

This chain uses TRBV4-3 with TRBJ1-4, with 7 bases aligning to TRBD1. This CDR3 region has 15 residues. V dropped 4 bases and J dropped 0; count of bases not matched to a gene: 2. Germline V CDR1 and CDR2: LGHNA, YSLEER. The CDR3 region has the DNA TGCGCCAGCAGCCGGGACAGTGCAACTAATGAAAAACTGTTTTTT. Protein product: CASSRDSATNEKLFF.

V gene TRBV7-9 combines with J gene TRBJ1-1; 12 bases map to TRBD1. Looked up from germline, CDR1 is SEHNR and CDR2 is FQNEAQ (reference sequence). The CDR3 covers 15 residues. With V trimmed by 1 base and J by 6 bases, 3 bases remained unmatched. This CDR3 reads CASSLVGTGGPEAFF. The CDR3 DNA reads as TGTGCCAGCAGCTTAGTGGGGACAGGGGGCCCTGAAGCTTTCTTT. Full variable domain (rest looked up from reference TRBV7-9 and TRBJ1-1): DTGVSQNPRHKITKRGQNVTFRCDPISEHNRLYWYRQTLGQGPEFLTYFQNEAQLEKSRLLSDRFSAERPKGSFSTLEIQRTEQGDSAMYLCASSLVGTGGPEAFFGQGTRLTVV.

This clonotype was observed a handful of times. DNA of the CDR3: TGTGCCAGCAGCTTAGCGTTGGACTATGGCTACACCTTC. This translates into CASSLALDYGYTF. This sequence joins TRBV7-2 and TRBJ1-2; no firm D call. Germline CDR1 and CDR2: SGHTA and FQGNSA. Trimming pared 0 bases from V and 3 bases from J, leaving 5 bases between. The CDR3 consists of 13 residues.

This chain uses TRBV4-1 with TRBJ1-2, with a possible D match to TRBD1 (6 bases). Germline CDR1 is MGHRA and CDR2 is YSYEKL. Trimming removed 0 bases from V and 2 bases from J, with 13 bases in between. The CDR3 contains 16 residues. As DNA, the CDR3 is TGCGCCAGCAGCCAAGAATTGAAAGGGACAAACTATGGCTACACCTTC. This codes for CASSQELKGTNYGYTF.

The V gene is TRBV4-2, the J gene TRBJ2-5; the D is unclear. V was trimmed by 3 bases and J by 1 base, leaving 18 bases between them. Germline assignment: CDR1 LGHNA and CDR2 YNFKEQ. This CDR3 is built from 17 residues. The CDR3 here is CASSQRSVNPVQETQYF. CDR3 bases: TGTGCCAGCAGCCAGCGTTCCGTGAATCCGGTCCAAGAGACCCAGTACTTC.

The V and J genes are TRBV5-5 and TRBJ2-7; no clear D. The CDR3 length is 13 residues. Germline V gives CDR1 SGHKS, CDR2 YYEKEE (reference sequence). Trimming removed 4 bases at V and 2 bases at J, with 10 bases between. Here the CDR3 reads CASSPRAPYEQYV. The CDR3 region has the DNA TGTGCCAGCAGCCCTCGGGCCCCCTACGAGCAGTACGTC.

In this sample, this clonotype turned up many times. The rearrangement joins TRBV4-2 to TRBJ2-7; D is ambiguous. The CDR3 has 15 residues. Germline lookup yields CDR1 LGHNA and CDR2 YNFKEQ. V was clipped by 4 bases and J by 3 bases, with 16 bases between them. The CDR3 loop reads CASSPVLGQDYEQYF. The CDR3 nucleotides read TGTGCCAGCAGCCCAGTTTTAGGCCAGGACTACGAGCAGTACTTC.

This chain links TRBV6-6 with TRBJ1-4; a possible D gene is TRBD1 (6 bases). Germline assignment: CDR1 MNHNY and CDR2 SVGAGI (reference sequence). The CDR3 totals 14 residues. With 0 bases removed from V and 6 bases from J, the gap between germline ends came to 8 bases. The chain's CDR3 is CASSYSRTDEKLFF. The DNA of the CDR3 is TGTGCCAGCAGTTACTCGAGGACAGATGAAAAACTGTTTTTT.

The J gene is TRBJ2-7, the V gene TRBV5-6; TRBD1 matches 8 bases. The CDR3 is 17 residues long. Germline-derived CDR1 and CDR2 are SGHDT and YYEEEE. V shed 4 bases and J 4 bases; nucleotides not matched to a gene: 16. The DNA of the CDR3 is TGTGCCAGCAGCGCCACTCAGACAGGGGTGTTTTCGTACGAGCAGTACTTC. It specifies CASSATQTGVFSYEQYF.

The chain uses TRBV7-3 and TRBJ2-2; D is unclear. Germline V gene data show CDR1 as SGHTA and CDR2 as FQGTGA. The V end was cut by 3 bases, the J end by 0 bases, with 5 bases between. This CDR3 has 14 residues. The CDR3 DNA reads as TGTGCCAGCAGCTTTACACCGAACACCGGGGAGCTGTTTTTT. Translation: CASSFTPNTGELFF. Using reference TRBV7-3 and TRBJ2-2 for the parts outside the CDR3, the full variable domain is GAGVSQTPSNKVTEKGKYVELRCDPISGHTALYWYRQSLGQGPEFLIYFQGTGAADDSGLPNDRFFAVRPEGSVSTLKIQRTERGDSAVYLCASSFTPNTGELFFGEGSRLTVL.

The chain uses TRBV27 and TRBJ2-7, with D hard to call. Per germline, CDR1 MNHEY and CDR2 SMNVEV (reference sequence). V shed 7 bases and J shed 2 bases, with 12 bases lying between them. CDR3 size: 13 residues. In DNA, the CDR3 is TGTGCCAGCAAGCGTGGACCCACCTACGAGCAGTACGTC. It specifies CASKRGPTYEQYV.

The rearrangement links TRBV30 to TRBJ2-3; D may be TRBD1 (6 bases). Looked up from germline, CDR1 is GTSNPN and CDR2 is SVGIG (reference sequence). Trimming took 1 base from V and 6 from J, leaving 14 bases between them. This CDR3 comprises 14 residues. The CDR3 DNA follows: TGTGCCTGGAGTGCGACAGGTGCATTCGATACGCAGTATTTT. This gives the protein CAWSATGAFDTQYF.